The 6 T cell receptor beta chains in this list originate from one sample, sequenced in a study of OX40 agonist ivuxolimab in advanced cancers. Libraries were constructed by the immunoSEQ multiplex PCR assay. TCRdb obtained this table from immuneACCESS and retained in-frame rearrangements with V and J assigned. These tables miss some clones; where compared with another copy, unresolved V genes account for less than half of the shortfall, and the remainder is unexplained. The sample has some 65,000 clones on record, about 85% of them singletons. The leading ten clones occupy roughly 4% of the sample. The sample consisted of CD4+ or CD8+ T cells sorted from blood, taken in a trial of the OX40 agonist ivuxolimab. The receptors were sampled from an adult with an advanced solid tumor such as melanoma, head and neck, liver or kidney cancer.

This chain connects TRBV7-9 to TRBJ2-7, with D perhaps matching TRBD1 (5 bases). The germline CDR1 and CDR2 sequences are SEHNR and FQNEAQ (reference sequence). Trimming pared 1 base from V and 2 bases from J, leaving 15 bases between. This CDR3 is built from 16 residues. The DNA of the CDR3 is TGTGCCAGCAGCTTAGGGACCTTAACAGGCACCTACGAGCAGTACTTC. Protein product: CASSLGTLTGTYEQYF.

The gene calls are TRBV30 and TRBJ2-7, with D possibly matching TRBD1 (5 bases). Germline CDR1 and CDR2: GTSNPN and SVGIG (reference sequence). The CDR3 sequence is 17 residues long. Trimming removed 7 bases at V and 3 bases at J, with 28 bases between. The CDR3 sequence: CAYQRQFPDSLFYEQYF. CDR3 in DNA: TGTGCCTACCAAAGACAGTTTCCTGATAGTTTGTTCTACGAGCAGTACTTC.

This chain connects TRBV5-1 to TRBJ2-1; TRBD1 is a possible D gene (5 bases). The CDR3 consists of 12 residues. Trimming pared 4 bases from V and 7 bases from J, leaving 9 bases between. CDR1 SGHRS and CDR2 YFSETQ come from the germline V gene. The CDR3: CASSLQGNEQFF. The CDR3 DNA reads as TGCGCCAGCAGCCTCCAGGGTAATGAGCAGTTCTTC. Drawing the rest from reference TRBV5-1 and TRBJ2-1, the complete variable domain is KAGVTQTPRYLIKTRGQQVTLSCSPISGHRSVSWYQQTPGQGLQFLFEYFSETQRNKGNFPGRFSGRQFSNSRSEMNVSTLELGDSALYLCASSLQGNEQFFGPGTRLTVL.

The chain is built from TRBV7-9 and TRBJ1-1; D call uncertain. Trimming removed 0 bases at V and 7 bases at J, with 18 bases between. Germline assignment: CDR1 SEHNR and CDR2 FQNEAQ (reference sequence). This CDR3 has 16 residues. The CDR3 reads CASSLAATLWPIEAFF. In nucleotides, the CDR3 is TGTGCCAGCAGCTTAGCGGCTACTCTTTGGCCGATTGAAGCTTTCTTT.

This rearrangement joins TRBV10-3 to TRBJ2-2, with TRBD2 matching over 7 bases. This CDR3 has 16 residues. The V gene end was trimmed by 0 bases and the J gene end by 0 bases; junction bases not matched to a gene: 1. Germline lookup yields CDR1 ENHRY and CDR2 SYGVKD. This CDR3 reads CAISESSGTNTGELFF. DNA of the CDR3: TGTGCCATCAGTGAGTCGAGCGGGACGAACACCGGGGAGCTGTTTTTT.

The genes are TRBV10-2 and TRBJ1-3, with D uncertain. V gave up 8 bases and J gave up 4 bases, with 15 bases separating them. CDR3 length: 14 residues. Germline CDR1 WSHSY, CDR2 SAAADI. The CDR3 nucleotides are TGCGCCAGCTTTGAAGGAGGGTACGGAAACACCATATATTTT. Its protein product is CASFEGGYGNTIYF.